The clone carrying this TCR beta chain was counted only a few times. This sample was included in a study of identical twins. TCRdb re-analysed the 5' RACE reads in MiXCR, keeping a single row per CDR3 protein. The sample lists approximately 500,000 distinct CDR3 sequences, around 24% occurring once. This CDR3 contains 12 residues. The germline V gene encodes CDR1 LNHDA and CDR2 SQIVND (reference sequence). Trimming removed 6 bases from V and 11 bases from J, with 16 bases in between. These data were also filed under a second study, of T cells expressing NK-cell markers.

The sample taken for sequencing was CD4+ T cells sorted from blood. The chain uses TRBV19 and TRBJ1-1; no firm D call. The receptor's source is a young woman in good health. The CDR3 region has the DNA TGTGCCAGTAGCGACTACGGCAACTGGGCTTTCTTT. Translated, it gives CASSDYGNWAFF. Together with reference TRBV19 and TRBJ1-1, the CDR3 gives the full variable domain: DGGITQSPKYLFRKEGQNVTLSCEQNLNHDAMYWYRQDPGQGLRLIYYSQIVNDFQKGDIAEGYSVSREKKESFPLTVTSAQKNPTAFYLCASSDYGNWAFFGQGTRLTVV.